The entry below describes one TCR beta chain. It has no known antigen specificity. The data were taken from a study of CXCR3-negative and CXCR3-positive naive CD8 T cells (dated by TCRdb to between 2017 and 2020). A note on the overall study: In total, about 150 million TRB reads were obtained, which works out to roughly 1.5 +/- 0.3 million reads per library. For the TRBV-TRBJ cluster analysis, the naive subsets came from 5 donors, while the memory cells came from 3 donors. The diversity and physicochemical repertoire analyses included ten to eleven donors pooled from two independent experiments. General study outcomes and caveats: Comparably high repertoire diversity was found in both naive subsets, whereas much lower repertoire diversity was found in memory CD8+ T cells. Because surface CD5, which is linked to self-reactivity in mice, was comparable between the naive subsets, TCR interaction strength was also inferred from the physicochemical properties of TRB CDR3s. Similar TRBV-TRBJ usage was shown by naive CXCR3-negative and CXCR3-positive cells from the same donor, whereas distinct patterns were shown by memory cells. Compared with CXCR3-negative naive cells, CXCR3-positive naive cells had TRB CDR3s with higher hydrophobicity (lower Kidera factor 4), lower energy, and higher strength and volume indices. Freshly isolated PBMCs were used for most assays because CXCR3 expression partially decreased after cryopreservation.

TCRdb records NextSeq 550 as the sequencer. The Human TCR Profiling Kit (MiLaboratory) was used to prepare UMI-labeled 5' RACE TRB cDNA libraries. The full amount of extracted RNA was used for cDNA synthesis, and the full amount of resulting cDNA was used for PCR amplification. The libraries were made side by side, with each library going through the same number of PCR cycles. Concerning the study's data processing: With a minimum of two reads required per UMI, MIGEC and MiXCR pulled out about 54,000 +/- 9,700 unique UMI-labeled TRB cDNA molecules from each library. Each library averaged about 40,000 +/- 10,000 functional in-frame TRB CDR3 nucleotide clonotypes without stop codons. After each sample was downsampled to 5000 UMI-labeled TRB molecules, VDJtools was used to calculate diversity metrics such as normalized Shannon-Wiener and Chao1. VDJtools computed clonotype-size-weighted physicochemical properties of the central five CDR3 residues: interaction energy, strength, volume and Kidera factor 4. The reads, reprocessed by TCRdb, yield one row per CDR3 protein sequence and no DNA. The V and J calls and clone size are TCRdb's, not the authors'. Per the sample table, the count is under 60,000 distinct CDR3 sequences. Jointly, the top ten make up over 0.45% of the sample.

CDR1 is given as SEHNR and CDR2 as FQNEAQ, both from the germline V gene (reference sequence). The CDR3 holds 17 amino acids from the cysteine to the phenylalanine. The DNA sequence is not available. Each CD8+ T cell subset was flow-sorted in triplicate, with 300,000 or so cells per subset placed directly into RLT lysis buffer. To keep memory contaminants out, a stringent definition of naive CD8+ T cells was applied: CD45RO-CCR7+CD27+CD95-. Peripheral blood mononuclear cells were isolated from buffy coats using standard density gradient centrifugation. A FACSAria III was used to flow-sort naive CD8+ T cells into CXCR3-negative and CXCR3-positive populations. Total RNA was extracted from sorted cells with an RNeasy Mini Kit.

Specimen: naive CXCR3+ CD8+ T cells from blood. In light of the paper, this sample's cell subset or site label describes: CD45RO-CCR7+CD27+CD95- naive CD8+ T cells expressing CXCR3 (TNR3+). The chain uses TRBV7-9 and TRBJ2-7; TCRdb selects TRBD1, and the lack of DNA leaves this call unchecked. The source is a human donor in good health. Some clones in this sample may be carry-over from other donors' samples. The CDR3 sequence is CASSSLGGGRGQGEQYF. Here the CDR3 is joined to the reference TRBV7-9 and TRBJ2-7 genes, and the full variable domain is: DTGVSQNPRHKITKRGQNVTFRCDPISEHNRLYWYRQTLGQGPEFLTYFQNEAQLEKSRLLSDRFSAERPKGSFSTLEIQRTEQGDSAMYLCASSSLGGGRGQGEQYFGPGTRLTVT.